Each of the 31 T cell receptor beta chains below was sequenced from the same sample in a study of T-cell memory formation after mild COVID-19. TCRdb used MiXCR to reprocess the 5' RACE reads, holding one entry per CDR3 protein. The table lists approximately 210,000 distinct CDR3 sequences, under 12% of them singletons, with roughly 3% in the top ten. The sample comprised PBMCs or a T cell subset sorted from them (not recorded which). The receptors originated from a man aged 18 to 30 who had mild COVID-19 (a few samples of this study predate the infection). Cell type and time point are not known.

This clonotype has just a few counts. The J gene is TRBJ1-2, the V gene TRBV6-5; D is unresolved. The CDR3 contains 13 residues. V shed 7 bases and J shed 11 bases, with 20 bases lying between them. Looked up from germline, CDR1 is MNHEY and CDR2 is SVGAGI. CDR3 protein: CASTYTPDGFYTF. In DNA form, the CDR3 reads TGTGCCAGCACCTACACCCCGGACGGATTTTACACCTTC.

The chain combines TRBV10-3 with TRBJ1-1, with D uncertain. CDR1 ENHRY and CDR2 SYGVKD come from the germline V gene. Trimming stripped 9 bases from V and 4 bases from J, with 18 bases between. This CDR3 spans 14 amino acids. CDR3 nucleotides: TGTGCCATAGACAAGGGCGGGAGTGCCACTGAAGCTTTCTTT. The encoded protein is CAIDKGGSATEAFF.

This clonotype is judged medium-sized (0.01 to 0.1%). The chain has TRBV12-3 or TRBV12-4 and TRBJ2-3, with 8 bases fitting TRBD2. V dropped 4 bases and J dropped 5; count of bases not matched to a gene: 5. CDR3 length: 14 amino acids. The CDR3 sequence is CASSYGGAGDTQYF. Written as DNA, the CDR3 is TGTGCCAGCAGTTACGGGGGGGCCGGAGATACGCAGTATTTT.

The J gene is TRBJ2-3, the V gene TRBV20-1, with 9 bases identical to TRBD2. Per germline, CDR1 DFQATT and CDR2 SNEGSKA (reference sequence). Trimming cost V 5 bases and J 7 bases; bases outside gene matches: 7. The CDR3 length is 13 residues. DNA for the CDR3: TGCAGTGCTGTAGGCGGGGGGGCAAATACGCAGTATTTT. It yields the protein CSAVGGGANTQYF.

The DNA of the CDR3 is TGTGCCAGCAGTCCCCGCCTTAGCGGGCAAGAGACCCAGTACTTC. Translation: CASSPRLSGQETQYF. The V and J genes are TRBV12-3 or TRBV12-4 and TRBJ2-5; 7 nucleotides line up with TRBD2. The CDR3 sequence is 15 residues long. V was clipped by 5 bases and J by 2 bases; unmatched bases: 8.

This clonotype was recorded many times. This sequence joins TRBV20-1 and TRBJ2-3; 9 bases agree with TRBD1. The V segment lost 6 bases and the J segment 0 bases; nucleotides outside the gene matches: 13. This CDR3 has 17 residues. The germline CDR1 and CDR2 sequences are DFQATT and SNEGSKA (reference sequence). CDR3 in DNA: TGCAGTGCGACTCCGGGACAGGGAATTTCTAGCACAGATACGCAGTATTTT. As protein: CSATPGQGISSTDTQYF.

This chain uses TRBV24-1 with TRBJ2-5; a weak D match, TRBD2 (5 bases). CDR3 length equals 15 residues. The V end was cut by 2 bases, the J end by 0 bases, with 9 bases between. Germline V gives CDR1 KGHDR, CDR2 SFDVKD. In DNA, the CDR3 is TGTGCCACCAGTGATTCGGGAAAGTACCAAGAGACCCAGTACTTC. Translated: CATSDSGKYQETQYF.

This clonotype has ten or more counts. The chain joins TRBV27 to TRBJ2-7; 9 positions agree with TRBD1. Germline CDR1 reads MNHEY; CDR2 reads SMNVEV (reference sequence). Trimming at V came to 8 bases and at J to 1 base, leaving 12 bases not matched to a gene. The CDR3 runs to 16 residues. CDR3 in DNA: TGTGCCAGCGGCCCGATTCCGGGACAGGGTTCCTACGAGCAGTACGTC. Translating gives CASGPIPGQGSYEQYV.

This clonotype has a count of ten or more. The chain carries TRBV4-3 and TRBJ2-1; D is unresolved. V was cut by 0 bases and J by 12 bases, with 9 bases left in between. The CDR3 has 12 residues. In germline, CDR1 is LGHNA, CDR2 YSLEER. The DNA for the CDR3 is TGCGCCAGCAGCCAAGATAGGATTAGGCAGTTCTTC. This codes for CASSQDRIRQFF.

This clonotype appeared many times. The chain links TRBV7-2 to TRBJ1-1; the D gene is possibly TRBD1 (5 bases). Between the trimmed V and J ends, which lost 3 bases and 1 base, there was a span of 12 bases. The CDR3 contains 15 residues. From germline, CDR1 is SGHTA and CDR2 FQGNSA. CDR3 coding DNA: TGTGCCAGCAGCTTTTACGGTCAGGGGAACACTGAAGCTTTCTTT. Translation gives CASSFYGQGNTEAFF.

The V gene is TRBV6-5, the J gene TRBJ1-4, with D possibly TRBD1 on 6 matching bases. The CDR3 runs 15 residues. V lost 2 bases and J lost 4, with 11 bases in between. Germline CDR1 and CDR2: MNHEY and SVGAGI. The CDR3 reads CASSYQQGGNEKLFF. CDR3 DNA: TGTGCCAGCAGTTACCAACAGGGCGGTAATGAAAAACTGTTTTTT.

This clonotype was seen repeatedly, ten times or more. At one end, the junction sequence differs from germline, possibly due to a read error. The V and J genes are TRBV5-1 and TRBJ2-5; D gene ambiguous. In germline, CDR1 is SGHRS, CDR2 YFSETQ. This CDR3 is 12 amino acids long. The DNA for the CDR3 is TGTGCCAGCAGCTTAGACCAAGAGACCCAGTACTTC. Amino acid sequence: CASSLDQETQYF.

This chain joins TRBV5-1 and TRBJ2-3, with 14 bases aligning to TRBD2. This CDR3 has 16 residues. After removal of 7 bases from V and 4 bases from J, the junction contained 8 bases not matched to a gene. CDR1 SGHRS and CDR2 YFSETQ come from the germline V gene. CDR3 sequence: CASGLGLAGVADTQYF. In DNA, the CDR3 is TGCGCCAGCGGCCTGGGACTAGCGGGGGTGGCAGATACGCAGTATTTT.

This clonotype appeared a few times. The chain uses TRBV4-1 and TRBJ1-4, with 9 bases identical to TRBD1. The CDR3 runs 15 residues. The V gene's germline CDR1 is MGHRA and CDR2 YSYEKL. V shed 0 bases, J shed 8 bases, and the junction held 4 bases outside the gene matches. CDR3 DNA sequence: TGCGCCAGCAGCCAAGACGCGACAGGGGGAGAAAAACTGTTTTTT. Translated, it gives CASSQDATGGEKLFF.

The gene calls are TRBV15 and TRBJ2-1; D perhaps matches TRBD1 (7 bases). This CDR3 spans 17 amino acids. CDR1 and CDR2 from the germline V gene are LNHNV and YYDKDF (reference sequence). V was pared by 0 bases and J by 4 bases, with 16 bases between. In nucleotides, the CDR3 is TGTGCCACCAGCAGAGATGTAGGGGGGACAGCGTACAATGAGCAGTTCTTC. Its protein product is CATSRDVGGTAYNEQFF.

This clonotype has just a few counts. V gene TRBV6-4 combines with J gene TRBJ2-3; possibly TRBD2 for D (6 bases). The CDR3 loop spans 14 amino acids. From germline, CDR1 is MRHNA and CDR2 SNTAGT. Trimming shortened V by 2 bases and J by 3 bases, and 9 bases separated the two germline ends. This chain's CDR3 is CASSDRGGTDTQYF. The CDR3 region has the DNA TGTGCCAGCAGTGACCGGGGAGGAACAGATACGCAGTATTTT.

This clonotype showed up just a few times. The chain has TRBV5-1 and TRBJ2-3; the match to TRBD1 covers 10 bases. Germline V gives CDR1 SGHRS, CDR2 YFSETQ. The CDR3 is made up of 14 amino acids. V lost 4 bases to trimming and J lost 7 bases; unmatched junction nucleotides: 6. In DNA, the CDR3 is TGCGCCAGCAGCGGCGGGACAGGGGTCCATACGCAGTATTTT. It specifies CASSGGTGVHTQYF.

The rearrangement links TRBV5-5 to TRBJ2-7; D remains ambiguous. CDR3 size: 11 residues. Trimming took 0 bases from V and 8 from J, leaving 6 bases between them. Germline V gene data show CDR1 as SGHKS and CDR2 as YYEKEE (reference sequence). CDR3 amino acids: CASSLDDQQYF. The CDR3 DNA sequence: TGTGCCAGCAGCTTGGACGATCAGCAGTACTTC.

The chain recombines TRBV24-1 with TRBJ1-5; D is ambiguous. The CDR3 consists of 13 residues. The germline V gene encodes CDR1 KGHDR and CDR2 SFDVKD. Trimming pared 5 bases from V and 5 bases from J, leaving 9 bases between. The CDR3 spells CATSGSGYQPQHF. The DNA for the CDR3 is TGTGCCACCAGTGGGTCTGGTTATCAGCCCCAGCATTTT.

This clonotype was counted a few times. V is TRBV7-2 and J is TRBJ2-2; unclear D gene. Trimming took 5 bases from V and 1 from J, leaving 8 bases between them. Germline assignment: CDR1 SGHTA and CDR2 FQGNSA. The CDR3 has 14 residues. As DNA, the CDR3 is TGTGCCAGCAGCCCCATCCTGAACACCGGGGAGCTGTTTTTT. As protein: CASSPILNTGELFF.

This clonotype was seen a few times. This chain connects TRBV14 to TRBJ1-3; D not resolved. Germline CDR1 reads SGHDN; CDR2 reads FVKESK. With 1 base removed from V and 4 bases from J, the gap between germline ends came to 5 bases. This CDR3 is built from 13 residues. The CDR3 sequence: CASSQVGGNTIYF. In DNA, the CDR3 is TGTGCCAGCAGCCAAGTGGGGGGAAACACCATATATTTT.

This clonotype showed up just a few times. The rearrangement uses TRBV5-1 and TRBJ2-6; tentatively, D is TRBD2 (6 bases). Germline V gene lookup returns CDR1 SGHRS and CDR2 YFSETQ. With 5 bases removed from V and 0 bases from J, the gap between germline ends came to 15 bases. The CDR3 is 17 residues long. The CDR3 DNA reads TGCGCCAGCAGGGTATCGGGACTTCTCTCTGGGGCCAACGTCCTGACTTTC. Amino acids: CASRVSGLLSGANVLTF.

V gene TRBV3-1 combines with J gene TRBJ2-4; possibly TRBD1 for D (6 bases). The CDR3 has 14 residues. The germline V gene has CDR1 LGHDT and CDR2 YNNKEL (reference sequence). V lost 4 bases and J 8 bases, leaving 15 bases between the germline ends. The CDR3 sequence: CASSRIYRADIQYF. CDR3 sequence (DNA): TGTGCCAGCAGCCGAATCTACAGGGCGGACATTCAGTACTTC.

This chain links TRBV27 with TRBJ1-6; D is ambiguous. The CDR3 extends over 13 amino acids. Deletions cut 6 bases from V and 10 bases from J, with 13 bases between. Germline CDR1 reads MNHEY; CDR2 reads SMNVEV (reference sequence). The CDR3 DNA reads as TGTGCCAGCAGGCCAGGATGGGAATCACCCCTCCACTTT. It encodes CASRPGWESPLHF.

The chain combines TRBV2 with TRBJ2-5; no clear D gene. Germline lookup yields CDR1 SNHLY and CDR2 FYNNEI. V lost 8 bases and J 2 bases, leaving 12 bases between the germline ends. CDR3 length equals 13 residues. DNA for the CDR3: TGTGCCAGCGAGAAGGGCAGGCAAGAGACCCAGTACTTC. This codes for CASEKGRQETQYF.

A few counts support this clonotype. DNA of the CDR3: TGTGCCAGCAGCAAACCTAACGTGGCTAGCGGGGGGCGGAGCACAGATACGCAGTATTTT. It codes for CASSKPNVASGGRSTDTQYF. The V call is TRBV21-1, the J call TRBJ2-3; TRBD2, the D gene given by the table, was not confirmed from the DNA. TRBV21-1 is shown as a pseudogene. The CDR3 has 20 amino acids.

J is TRBJ2-7 and V is TRBV7-2; 11 positions agree with TRBD2. Germline CDR1 and CDR2: SGHTA and FQGNSA. The CDR3 runs to 15 residues. V gave up 4 bases and J gave up 4 bases; unmatched junction bases: 6. The chain's CDR3 is CASSYISGGAYEQYF. CDR3 nucleotides: TGTGCCAGCAGCTACATTAGCGGGGGGGCATACGAGCAGTACTTC. Looking up the rest from reference TRBV7-2 and TRBJ2-7 gives the full variable domain: GAGVSQSPSNKVTEKGKDVELRCDPISGHTALYWYRQSLGQGLEFLIYFQGNSAPDKSGLPSDRFSAERTGGSVSTLTIQRTQQEDSAVYLCASSYISGGAYEQYFGPGTRLTVT.

This clonotype was detected a few times. The V gene is TRBV6-5, the J gene TRBJ1-3, with D possibly TRBD1 on 6 matching bases. Trimming took off 0 bases at V and 1 base at J, with 10 bases between the two ends. The CDR3 is made up of 16 amino acids. Germline CDR1 is MNHEY and CDR2 is SVGAGI. The DNA for the CDR3 is TGTGCCAGCAGTTACTCTACAGGGATATCTGGAAACACCATATATTTT. As protein: CASSYSTGISGNTIYF.

The rearrangement links TRBV12-3 or TRBV12-4 to TRBJ2-7; D may be TRBD2 (5 bases). The CDR3 spans 16 residues. V was clipped by 2 bases and J by 2 bases, with 16 bases between them. The CDR3 region has the DNA TGTGCCAGCAGTTTAACTTACGGGGTCTCCCCCTACGAGCAGTACGTC. It translates to CASSLTYGVSPYEQYV.

This clonotype appeared a few times. This chain joins TRBV11-1 and TRBJ2-7; weak D call: TRBD1 (6 bases). The CDR3 is made up of 12 amino acids. Trimming left V 5 bases short and J 6 bases short, with 11 bases between. The germline gives CDR1 SGHAT, CDR2 FQDESV (reference sequence). In nucleotides, the CDR3 is TGTGCCAGCAGCCGACAGGACGGCGAGCAGTACTTC. Protein sequence: CASSRQDGEQYF.

This clonotype has a count of ten or more. DNA of the CDR3: TGTGCCAGCAGCTTAGGGTCCGGGATCCCGAGCAATCAGCCCCAGCATTTT. The encoded protein is CASSLGSGIPSNQPQHF. The V call is TRBV7-9, the J call TRBJ1-5; no reliable D call. The CDR3 covers 17 residues. Trimming shortened V by 1 base and J by 1 base, and 14 bases separated the two germline ends. Germline V lookup: CDR1 SEHNR, CDR2 FQNEAQ (reference sequence).